This T cell receptor (beta chain) was obtained from a study of shared T cell receptors in the human thymus. After removal of 4 bases from V and 5 bases from J, the junction contained 10 bases not matched to a gene. This CDR3 is built from 16 residues. Germline V gives CDR1 SGHRS, CDR2 YFSETQ. Repertoires were generated with immunoSEQ multiplex PCR, while TCRdb's copy carries only in-frame clones and drops some. The sample carries some 700,000 clones, 75% to 90% recorded once. These data also featured in a second study, about human thymus T cells. Turning to that study: Healthy Finnish infants undergoing corrective surgery for congenital heart defects provided the donor material. Resections from corrective heart surgery provided thymus tissue. There appeared to be biased usage of V and J genes in thymic and blood repertoires. Related research described thymic repertoires that were highly overlapping among unrelated individuals.

This clonotype was sampled from a girl in the first two years of life with a congenital heart defect. The genes are TRBV5-1 and TRBJ2-2; 8 bases agree with TRBD2. The sample was thymocytes. The CDR3 DNA reads as TGCGCCAGCAGCCCCCCCGGGGGGGCGTATACCGGGGAGCTGTTTTTT. Encoded protein: CASSPPGGAYTGELFF.